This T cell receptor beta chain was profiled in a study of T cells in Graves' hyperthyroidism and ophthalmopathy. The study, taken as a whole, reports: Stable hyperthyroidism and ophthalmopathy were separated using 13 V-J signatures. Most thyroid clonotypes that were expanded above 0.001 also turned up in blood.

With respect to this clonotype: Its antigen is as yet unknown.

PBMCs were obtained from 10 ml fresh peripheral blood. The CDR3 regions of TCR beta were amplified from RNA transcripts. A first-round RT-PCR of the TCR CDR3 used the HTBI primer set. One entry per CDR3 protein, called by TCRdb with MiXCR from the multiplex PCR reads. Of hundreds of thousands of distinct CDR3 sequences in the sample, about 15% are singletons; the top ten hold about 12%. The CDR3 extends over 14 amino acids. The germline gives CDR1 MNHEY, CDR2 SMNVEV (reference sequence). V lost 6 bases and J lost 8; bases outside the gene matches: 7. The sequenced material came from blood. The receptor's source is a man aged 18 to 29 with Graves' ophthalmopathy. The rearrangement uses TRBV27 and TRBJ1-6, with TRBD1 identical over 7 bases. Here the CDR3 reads CASRKGQLDSPLHF. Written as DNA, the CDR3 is TGTGCCAGCAGGAAGGGACAGCTGGATTCACCCCTCCACTTT.